The present TCR beta chain was sequenced within a study of T cells in Graves' hyperthyroidism and ophthalmopathy. The TCR beta CDR3 regions underwent amplification using RNA transcripts as the source. HTBI primers were employed in a first-round RT-PCR of the TCR CDR3. TCRdb reprocessed the multiplex PCR reads with MiXCR, giving one entry per CDR3 protein. The data show hundreds of thousands of distinct CDR3 sequences, 14% seen once. This clonotype was found a few times. This clonotype originated in a woman under 30 with Graves' hyperthyroidism. What was sequenced was blood.

The CDR3 DNA reads TGCAGCGTTGTCCCTAGCGGGAGGGCCCCCCAAGAGACCCAGTACTTC. Its protein is CSVVPSGRAPQETQYF. The rearrangement uses TRBV29-1 and TRBJ2-5; TRBD2 aligns across 12 bases. The CDR3 extends over 16 amino acids. Germline V gene lookup returns CDR1 SQVTM and CDR2 ANQGSEA. Unmatched junction bases numbered 7, after V lost 4 bases and J lost 1 base.